These 10 T cell receptor beta chains came from one sample sequenced in a study of monozygotic twins with inflammatory bowel disease. TCRdb derives one entry per CDR3 protein from the 5' RACE reads, leaving out DNA. The table for this sample gives some 130,000 distinct CDR3 sequences. Sequenced input: blood. The receptor set was obtained from a human donor with ulcerative colitis or Crohn's disease, or a healthy co-twin of an affected twin (not recorded which).

The chain links TRBV20-1 to TRBJ1-2; TCRdb indicates TRBD1, and absent DNA this call remains unverified. CDR1 is DFQATT, CDR2 SNEGSKA, per germline (reference sequence). The CDR3 has 11 amino acids. The CDR3 sequence: CSARTGHGYTF.

The chain employs TRBV5-1 and TRBJ2-1; TCRdb indicates TRBD2, and absent DNA this call remains unverified. This CDR3 contains 16 residues. Germline V gene lookup returns CDR1 SGHRS and CDR2 YFSETQ. The CDR3 loop reads CASRRTSGNSYNEQFF. Together with reference TRBV5-1 and TRBJ2-1, the CDR3 gives the full variable domain: KAGVTQTPRYLIKTRGQQVTLSCSPISGHRSVSWYQQTPGQGLQFLFEYFSETQRNKGNFPGRFSGRQFSNSRSEMNVSTLELGDSALYLCASRRTSGNSYNEQFFGPGTRLTVL.

The chain uses TRBV12-3 or TRBV12-4 and TRBJ2-7; the D call of TRBD1 rests on TCRdb alone, since no DNA is present to check it. This CDR3 has 17 residues. The CDR3 loop reads CASSPPPDRGLHYEQYF.

The rearrangement links TRBV5-1 to TRBJ1-3. Germline V CDR1 and CDR2: SGHRS, YFSETQ. The CDR3 runs to 14 residues. CDR3 region: CASSPEAGGNTIYF.

The chain has TRBV4-1 and TRBJ1-5; TCRdb's D call of TRBD1 is untestable without DNA. The CDR3 covers 15 residues. The germline CDR1 and CDR2 sequences are MGHRA and YSYEKL. CDR3 residues: CASSRRGQGNQPQHF.

The chain couples TRBV6-2 or TRBV6-3 to TRBJ2-3; TCRdb outputs TRBD1, but without DNA this stays unchecked. Per germline, CDR1 MNHEY and CDR2 SVGEGT. The CDR3 spans 17 residues. CDR3 sequence reads: CASSYSLAGRRTDTQYF.

This chain links TRBV2 with TRBJ2-7; TCRdb's assignment of TRBD2 cannot be checked, as there is no DNA. CDR1 is SNHLY, CDR2 FYNNEI, per germline. CDR3 size: 15 residues. This chain's CDR3 is CASSGREAGVYEQYF.

This chain uses TRBV6-2 or TRBV6-3 with TRBJ1-2; lacking DNA, the TRBD1 call made by TCRdb goes unchecked. The CDR3 has 14 residues. Germline CDR1 and CDR2: MNHEY and SVGEGT. The CDR3 loop reads CASSYGHSLYGYTF.

This sequence joins TRBV12-3 or TRBV12-4 and TRBJ1-1. This CDR3 contains 15 residues. CDR3 loop: CASSFGARWGTEAFF.

The chain carries TRBV7-8 and TRBJ2-5. This CDR3 is built from 15 residues. Germline V gene data show CDR1 as SGHVS and CDR2 as FQNEAQ. The CDR3: CASTQKWRVQETQYF. The whole variable domain, filled in from reference TRBV7-8 and TRBJ2-5, reads GAGVSQSPRYKVAKRGQDVALRCDPISGHVSLFWYQQALGQGPEFLTYFQNEAQLDKSGLPSDRFFAERPEGSVSTLKIQRTQQEDSAVYLCASTQKWRVQETQYFGPGTRLLVL.